The rows below give T cell receptor beta chains drawn from one sample of a study of graft-versus-host responses after intestinal transplantation. Profiling relied on immunoSEQ multiplex PCR, and the TCRdb table lists in-frame clones only, not all of them. This table holds more than 100,000 clones, over 85% found once. These TCRs are of unknown antigen specificity. The sequenced sample was unstimulated CD4+ T cells sorted from spleen or lymph node cells, obtained before intestinal transplant. The receptors here all came from a human donor who received an intestinal transplant. CDR3s include the opening cysteine and the closing phenylalanine or tryptophan. The D gene is left open where the match is weak. The listing skips clone size in some rows; elsewhere it reads once, few, many or a size class.

NA	NA	TRBV7-2	TRBJ1-3	TGTGCCAGCAGCTTAGCGGGGACTGGAAACACCATATATTTT	CASSLAGTGNTIYF
NA	TRBD2	TRBV19	TRBJ2-7	TGTGCCAGTAGTATCGGACTAGCGGAGTCCTACGAGCAGTACTTC	CASSIGLAESYEQYF
NA	NA	TRBV6-1	TRBJ1-2	TGTGCCAGCAGAGAAAGCAGAGGCTACACCTTC	CASRESRGYTF
NA	NA	TRBV30	TRBJ2-5	TGTGCCTGGAGTATTCCGGGACCAGAGACCCAGTACTTC	CAWSIPGPETQYF
NA	NA	TRBV15	TRBJ1-4	TGTGCCACCAGCAGTCCCCGGCACAACACCGAAAAACTGTTTTTT	CATSSPRHNTEKLFF
NA	NA	TRBV18	TRBJ1-5	TGTGCCAGCTCACCATCCCAGGGTCTGGGGCCCCAGCATTTT	CASSPSQGLGPQHF
NA	TRBD2	TRBV5-1	TRBJ2-1	TGCGCCAGCAGCCAGCGGGGCCCCAATGAGCAGTTCTTC	CASSQRGPNEQFF
NA	TRBD2	TRBV4-1	TRBJ2-1	TGCGCCAGCAGCCAAGCTAGCGGGTCCTACAATGAGCAGTTCTTC	CASSQASGSYNEQFF
once	NA	TRBV11-2	TRBJ2-5	TGTGCCAGCAGCCCGGGACTTGGGGAGACCCAGTACTTC	CASSPGLGETQYF
NA	NA	TRBV7-3	TRBJ2-1	TGTGCCAGCAGCTTAACCACCAATGAGCAGTTCTTC	CASSLTTNEQFF
NA	NA	TRBV11-2	TRBJ2-3	TGTGCCAGCAGCCAGCCGGGGCCTTACACAGATACGCAGTATTTT	CASSQPGPYTDTQYF
NA	NA	TRBV5-6	TRBJ2-6	TGTGCCAGCAGCCCGCGACGAGGGCGCGGTGGGGCCAACGTCCTGACTTTC	CASSPRRGRGGANVLTF
NA	NA	TRBV5-4	TRBJ2-1	TGTGCCAGCAGCTTGTGGCCCAATGAGCAGTTCTTC	CASSLWPNEQFF
NA	TRBD1	TRBV7-3	TRBJ2-4	TGTGCCAGCAGCTTGGTTGGGACAGGGGCGGAAAACATTCAGTACTTC	CASSLVGTGAENIQYF
NA	NA	TRBV30	TRBJ1-2	TGTGCCTGGAGCGCCCAAGGAATCCCGGACTATGGCTACACCTTC	CAWSAQGIPDYGYTF
NA	NA	TRBV18	TRBJ2-2	TGTGCCAGCTCACCACCGGTAGCCGGGGAGCTGTTTTTT	CASSPPVAGELFF
NA	TRBD1	TRBV12-5	TRBJ2-7	TGTGCTAGTGCCACCGGGACAGGGCCCTACGAGCAGTACTTC	CASATGTGPYEQYF
NA	NA	TRBV29-1	TRBJ2-1	TGCAGCGTTGCCAGCGCAGGAAGAACAGATTACTACAATGAGCAGTTCTTC	CSVASAGRTDYYNEQFF
NA	NA	TRBV2	TRBJ2-3	TGTGCCAGCAGTTCCCCGGGACCTAGCACAGATACGCAGTATTTT	CASSSPGPSTDTQYF
NA	NA	TRBV18	TRBJ1-2	TGTGCCAGCTCCCTGGGGGATCTAGGTTATGGCTACACCTTC	CASSLGDLGYGYTF
NA	NA	TRBV29-1	TRBJ1-2	TGCAGCGCCGCCGGGGGGTCCTTAAACTATGGCTACACCTTC	CSAAGGSLNYGYTF
NA	NA	TRBV15	TRBJ1-2	TGTGCCACCAGCAGAGACAGGGGCTATGGCTACACCTTC	CATSRDRGYGYTF
NA	TRBD2	TRBV6-1	TRBJ2-7	TGTGCCAGCAGGACTAGCGGCTCCTACGAGCAGTACTTC	CASRTSGSYEQYF
NA	NA	TRBV2	TRBJ2-1	TGTGCCAGCACCGTATCGTACAATGAGCAGTTCTTC	CASTVSYNEQFF
NA	NA	TRBV15	TRBJ2-1	TGTGCCACCAGCAGTTACAATGAGCAGTTCTTC	CATSSYNEQFF
NA	NA	TRBV7-4	TRBJ2-1	TGTGCCAGCAGCCATGGGCTAGCGTTCTACAATGAGCAGTTCTTC	CASSHGLAFYNEQFF
NA	TRBD2	TRBV6-4	TRBJ2-1	TGTGCCAGCAGTGTGGGGACTAGCGGGAGTGGTGAGCAGTTCTTC	CASSVGTSGSGEQFF
NA	NA	TRBV9	TRBJ1-3	TGTGCCAGCAGTGATGTGGCGCCAAACACCATATATTTT	CASSDVAPNTIYF
NA	NA	TRBV6-5	TRBJ2-5	TGTGCCAGCAGTTACTCGGGACTCTGGGAGGAGACCCAGTACTTC	CASSYSGLWEETQYF
NA	NA	TRBV29-1	TRBJ2-1	TGCAGCGTTGGGGAGAGGGGACGGGTATACAATGAGCAGTTCTTC	CSVGERGRVYNEQFF
NA	TRBD2	TRBV7-9	TRBJ2-7	TGTGCCAGCAGCTTATTCCTAGCGGGAGAGACCGGGCGTATGTACGAGCAGTACTTC	CASSLFLAGETGRMYEQYF
NA	NA	TRBV6-5	TRBJ2-7	TGTGCCAGCAGTCCACGCTTGAGGGGTAACGAGCAGTACTTC	CASSPRLRGNEQYF
NA	NA	TRBV5-8	TRBJ2-7	TGTGCCAGCAGCCCATACCTGAACGAGCAGTACTTC	CASSPYLNEQYF
NA	NA	TRBV7-9	TRBJ2-2	TGTGCCAGCAGCTACCGGACTAAAATGATCGGGGAGCTGTTTTTT	CASSYRTKMIGELFF
once	NA	TRBV28	TRBJ1-1	TGTGCCAGCAGATCAAGAGAGAACACTGAAGCTTTCTTT	CASRSRENTEAFF
NA	TRBD2	TRBV2	TRBJ2-2	TGTGCCAGCAAGCCGCGGGAGGTGGACACCGGGGAGCTGTTTTTT	CASKPREVDTGELFF
NA	TRBD2	TRBV19	TRBJ2-1	TGTGCCAGTAGTTTCATGGACAGGGAGCGGGGGGGGACCTCCTACAATGAGCAGTTCTTC	CASSFMDRERGGTSYNEQFF
NA	TRBD1	TRBV6-5	TRBJ1-1	TGTGCCAGCAGTTACCGTACAGGGGGCACTGAAGCTTTCTTT	CASSYRTGGTEAFF
NA	NA	TRBV5-1	TRBJ2-2	TGCGCCAGCAGCTCCAGGGGGGACACCGGGGAGCTGTTTTTT	CASSSRGDTGELFF
NA	NA	TRBV6-1	TRBJ2-7	TGTGCCAGCAGTGATAGGACAGTGGCCACCTACGAGCAGTACTTC	CASSDRTVATYEQYF
NA	NA	TRBV9	TRBJ2-1	TGTGCCAGCAGCGTAGAGGGGGGCGGGCGTAGCAATGAGCAGTTCTTC	CASSVEGGGRSNEQFF
NA	NA	TRBV11-3	TRBJ2-1	TGTGCCAGCAGCTTAGGGGTCTTAGGGCTAGCCAATGAGCAGTTCTTC	CASSLGVLGLANEQFF